This T cell receptor beta chain was captured in a study of T cells after somatic rescue of genetic block. The CDR3 covers 13 residues. Germline V gene sequence: CDR1 SGHRS, CDR2 YFSETQ. Trimming removed 2 bases from V and 0 bases from J, with 5 bases in between. Produced via immunoSEQ multiplex PCR; TCRdb's table is partial and in-frame only. The data hold 55,000 to 70,000 clones, with less than 95% observed a single time. The sample was peripheral blood mononuclear cells (PBMCs). The chain joins TRBV5-1 to TRBJ1-2; D remains unclear. The sequence came from a man in his forties. The CDR3 bases are TGCGCCAGCAGCTTTAGTCCTAACTATGGCTACACCTTC. Translation: CASSFSPNYGYTF.